This T cell receptor beta chain was identified in a study of T cell clones after liver transplantation. Study-level information: Post-transplant blood was tracked for graft-donor-reactive T cell clones identified in a pre-transplant mixed lymphocyte reaction.

Study findings and constraints: In 5 of 8 subjects, circulating graft-donor-reactive CD4 TCRbeta sequences fell significantly after transplant. A larger donor-reactive than third-party decline suggested partial antigen-specific deletion.

Profiled with immunoSEQ multiplex PCR; TCRdb holds only in-frame clones, not every one. The data hold about 120,000 clones, with about nine tenths observed a single time. Trimming stripped 7 bases from V and 4 bases from J, with 8 bases between. Germline V lookup: CDR1 MGHDK, CDR2 SYGVNS. The CDR3 is made up of 11 amino acids. Regarding this clone: Its target is unknown.

The clonotype was recovered from a human patient who received a liver transplant. Some of these T cells may belong to the graft donor. V and J are TRBV25-1 and TRBJ2-7; D is uncertain. The specimen comprised CD4+ T cells from blood, sampled 12 months after liver transplant. In DNA, the CDR3 is TGTGCCAGCACCTTCTTGTACGAGCAGTACTTC. It translates to CASTFLYEQYF.